The table lists the clone carrying this TCR beta chain with many counts. Its matching antigen is unknown. This sample is drawn from a study of regulatory T cells in long-lasting Graves disease. The study, taken as a whole, reports: TRBV28, TRBJ1-2 and TRBJ2-5 emerged as the favored segments in persistent disease.

Investigators prepared the TCR beta libraries by applying iRepertoire HTBI primers and Arm-PCR of CDR3 regions. MiXCR, run by TCRdb on the multiplex PCR reads, gives a single entry per CDR3 protein. The sample has about 620,000 distinct CDR3 sequences, about 16% seen once. V lost 7 bases and J lost 1; bases outside the gene matches: 4. The length of the CDR3 is 15 residues. Per germline, CDR1 KGHDR and CDR2 SFDVKD. The time point is: newly diagnosed GD, antithyroid drugs for less than 3 months. PBMCs were the source of the RNA used for TCR sequencing. These data are also associated with another study on T cells in Graves' hyperthyroidism and ophthalmopathy. That source notes: It was a median around seven months before onset that the model predicted ophthalmopathy.

The chain is built from TRBV24-1 and TRBJ1-4; 8 nucleotides match TRBD1. This clonotype originated in a woman aged 25-40 years with Graves disease. The specimen was peripheral blood mononuclear cells (PBMCs), collected at new diagnosis, from a patient treated with antithyroid drugs. The CDR3 protein is CATSPGGLTNEKLFF. The CDR3 DNA reads as TGTGCCACCAGCCCAGGGGGCTTAACTAATGAAAAACTGTTTTTT.